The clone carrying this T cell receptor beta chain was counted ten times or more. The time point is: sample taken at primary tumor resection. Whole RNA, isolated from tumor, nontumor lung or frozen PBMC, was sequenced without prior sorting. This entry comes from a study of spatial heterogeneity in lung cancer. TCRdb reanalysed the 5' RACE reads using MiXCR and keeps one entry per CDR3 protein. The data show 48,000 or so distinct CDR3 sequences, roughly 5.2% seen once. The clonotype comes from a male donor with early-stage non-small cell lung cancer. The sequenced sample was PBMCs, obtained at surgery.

In DNA form, the CDR3 reads TGTGCCAGCAGCCCTACCAACGGAGATACGCAGTATTTT. As protein: CASSPTNGDTQYF. V is TRBV7-2 and J is TRBJ2-3; no reliable D call. Looked up from germline, CDR1 is SGHTA and CDR2 is FQGNSA. This CDR3 is built from 13 residues. V lost 5 bases and J lost 5, with 11 bases in between.